Listed below are T cell receptor beta chains from one sample, sequenced in a study of blood T cell repertoires in COVID-19. Only in-frame clones appear in the TCRdb table, and some are missing; sequencing was by immunoSEQ multiplex PCR. The table shows 140,000 or so clones, with about 85% occurring only once. The sample consisted of peripheral blood. Receptor source: a human donor with acute or convalescent COVID-19. The donor label of this sample is uncertain. Each CDR3 is given with its conserved first and last residue.

V	J	CDR3
TRBV19	TRBJ1-2	CASSFDSYGYTF
TRBV11-2	TRBJ2-3	CASSPLTVTDTQYF
TRBV27	TRBJ2-1	CASSFNGQGTRNEQFF
TRBV14	TRBJ1-5	CASSHAGVSQPQHF
TRBV24-1	TRBJ2-3	CATRSSSTDTQYF
TRBV12-1	TRBJ2-1	CASSSPTRTEQFF
TRBV13	TRBJ2-4	CASSLEGQGRSFAKNIQYF
TRBV18	TRBJ2-5	CASSLGGVAGQETQYF
TRBV5-1	TRBJ2-1	CASSRGGTGGKNEQFF
TRBV25-1	TRBJ1-3	CASSEFPGNSGNTIYF
TRBV5-1	TRBJ1-1	CASSPIQGANTEAFF
TRBV6-2/TRBV6-3	TRBJ2-2	CASSLGLAGAAGELFF
TRBV12-3/TRBV12-4	TRBJ2-1	CASSLGADEQFF
TRBV3-1/TRBV3-2	TRBJ1-6	CASSSQGPGNSPLHF
TRBV24-1	TRBJ1-6	CATSRAGANSPLHF
TRBV9	TRBJ2-7	CASSVVGTGGSEQYF
TRBV6-2/TRBV6-3	TRBJ2-3	CASSPTPGLAGTDTQYF
TRBV5-6	TRBJ1-6	CASSPKLGSPLHF
TRBV18	TRBJ1-1	CASSPQGDTEAFF
TRBV7-3	TRBJ2-2	CASSLRQTSNTGELFF
TRBV3-1/TRBV3-2	TRBJ1-2	CASSHPGTGGNGYTF
TRBV9	TRBJ2-1	CASSAQGQTYNEQFF
TRBV27	TRBJ2-1	CASRPGQGGGEQFF
TRBV10-3	TRBJ2-5	CAISLRPRGQETQYF
TRBV5-1	TRBJ2-1	CASSLSSGGANEQFF
TRBV5-6	TRBJ2-5	CASSLYGTGQETQYF
TRBV5-1	TRBJ2-5	CASSLSRDSPSETQYF
TRBV3-1/TRBV3-2	TRBJ1-1	CASTQGAAEAFF
TRBV5-1	TRBJ2-1	CASSSGGGPFEQFF
TRBV4-2	TRBJ2-2	CASSPRQGAGTGELFF
TRBV27	TRBJ1-4	CASSPRTGFNEKLFF
TRBV18	TRBJ1-3	CASSYGQGNSGNTIYF
TRBV5-1	TRBJ2-1	CASSLDSGGGSYNEQFF
TRBV3-1/TRBV3-2	TRBJ1-6	CASSQAGEGGPLHF
TRBV5-6	TRBJ2-2	CASSLVYGAGELFF
TRBV18	TRBJ2-3	CASSSDPGLAGAEDTQYF
TRBV28	TRBJ2-7	CASSPTHSYEQYF
TRBV6-5	TRBJ1-4	CASSPTGGLNEKLFF
TRBV9	TRBJ2-3	CASSVEQGSWDTQYF
TRBV7-2	TRBJ2-1	CASSQDRVPYNEQFF
TRBV18	TRBJ1-5	CASSPSEGEGTQPQHF
TRBV3-1/TRBV3-2	TRBJ1-5	CASSPTGGYQPQHF
TRBV7-9	TRBJ2-5	CASSLGTSGSVETQYF
TRBV5-4	TRBJ2-5	CASSLADREETQYF
TRBV19	TRBJ2-1	CASRTSGSSSYNEQFF
TRBV28	TRBJ1-1	CASTTGGGGNTEAFF
TRBV12-5	TRBJ2-5	CASGFPSGGLGAETQYF
TRBV5-5	TRBJ2-5	CASSFASGGVTQETQYF
TRBV5-1	TRBJ2-3	CASSAGQGSSDTQYF
TRBV10-3	TRBJ1-1	CAIARQENTEAFF
TRBV27	TRBJ1-2	CASSLSGRGANYGYTF
TRBV5-1	TRBJ2-2	CASSQGTGKTGELFF
TRBV7-3	TRBJ2-3	CASSPGQGTDTQYF
TRBV2	TRBJ1-1	CASSREVGNTEAFF
TRBV7-2	TRBJ1-2	CASSLGPPGDGYTF
TRBV19	TRBJ1-1	CASSFLGTGTEAFF
TRBV28	TRBJ1-2	CASRKTGTGHTHYGYTF
TRBV27	TRBJ1-5	CASRAYSNQPQHF
TRBV11-1	TRBJ2-3	CASSLMRAQDTQYF
TRBV5-1	TRBJ2-1	CASSLVAGTHNEQFF